These 22 T cell receptor beta chains were all obtained from the same sample, sequenced in a study of beta chain features in type 1 diabetes. What was sequenced were expressed TCRB transcripts, since all of the isolated RNA had been reverse transcribed. TCRdb keeps only in-frame clones here, not all; method: immunoSEQ multiplex PCR. The top ten hold around 0.45% of the sample, which has over 300,000 clones, approximately 8.2% seen once. The sample was central memory CD4+ T cells from blood. The receptors originated from a young woman in good health.

The chain has TRBV5-1 and TRBJ2-2; 8 bases are a match to TRBD1. The CDR3 runs 15 residues. After removal of 0 bases from V and 9 bases from J, the junction contained 7 bases not matched to a gene. Germline lookup yields CDR1 SGHRS and CDR2 YFSETQ. DNA of the CDR3: TGCGCCAGCAGCTTGGCGGACAGGGCGTATCGGGAGCTGTTTTTT. It is translated as CASSLADRAYRELFF.

This clone has more than one count but fewer than ten. This chain uses TRBV15 with TRBJ2-1; D is uncertain. With 0 bases removed from V and 6 bases from J, the gap between germline ends came to 9 bases. The V gene's germline CDR1 is LNHNV and CDR2 YYDKDF (reference sequence). This CDR3 region has 14 residues. The CDR3 coding sequence is TGTGCCACCAGCAGAGATTTAAGAGTCAATGAGCAGTTCTTC. It translates to CATSRDLRVNEQFF.

This clone has a count of ten or more. The genes are TRBV4-1 and TRBJ2-2; TRBD2 might be the D (5 bases). There are 17 residues in the CDR3. The ends were cut back, 0 bases at V and 5 bases at J, with 16 bases in the middle. Germline loops: CDR1 MGHRA, CDR2 YSYEKL. CDR3 sequence (DNA): TGCGCCAGCAGCCAAGATCGGGCCCGCCGGGGAACCGGGGAGCTGTTTTTT. This codes for CASSQDRARRGTGELFF.

This clone was counted between two and nine times. This chain joins TRBV7-9 and TRBJ2-3, with TRBD1 identical over 7 bases. The CDR3 is made up of 15 amino acids. The ends lost 5 bases at V and 2 bases at J; junction bases unmatched: 7. Per germline, CDR1 SEHNR and CDR2 FQNEAQ (reference sequence). CDR3 coding DNA: TGTGCCAGCAGCGCCCAGGGACAGCTCACAGATACGCAGTATTTT. It codes for CASSAQGQLTDTQYF.

The V call is TRBV4-3, the J call TRBJ2-1; 7 bases line up with TRBD2. Per germline, CDR1 LGHNA and CDR2 YSLEER. The CDR3 consists of 15 residues. The trim removed 5 bases at V and 5 bases at J, leaving 9 bases unmatched. The CDR3: CASSSGGSANNEQFF. DNA for the CDR3: TGCGCCAGCAGCTCGGGAGGTAGCGCCAACAATGAGCAGTTCTTC.

This clone was seen a handful of times. The junction does not match germline at one end; this may be a read error. The J gene is TRBJ2-5, the V gene TRBV7-9; D perhaps matches TRBD2 (6 bases). The CDR3 is made up of 13 amino acids. Germline lookup yields CDR1 SEHNR and CDR2 FQNEAQ (reference sequence). The DNA for the CDR3 is TGTGCTAGCAGCCCGGGACTGCAAGAGACCCAGTACTTC. It yields the protein CASSPGLQETQYF.

This clone was recorded at least ten times. The chain combines TRBV7-2 with TRBJ2-3; unclear D gene. This CDR3 has 14 residues. V lost 9 bases and J lost 2, with 15 bases in between. The germline V gene encodes CDR1 SGHTA and CDR2 FQGNSA. The CDR3 nucleotides read TGTGCCAGTCGGCCCTCCTATTCCACAGATACGCAGTATTTT. Translation: CASRPSYSTDTQYF. Supplemented by reference TRBV7-2 and TRBJ2-3, the full variable domain reads GAGVSQSPSNKVTEKGKDVELRCDPISGHTALYWYRQSLGQGLEFLIYFQGNSAPDKSGLPSDRFSAERTGGSVSTLTIQRTQQEDSAVYLCASRPSYSTDTQYFGPGTRLTVL.

The genes are TRBV11-2 and TRBJ2-3, with 7 nucleotides matching TRBD2. V gave up 6 bases and J gave up 1 base; unmatched junction bases: 7. The CDR3 contains 15 residues. Germline CDR1 reads SGHAT; CDR2 reads FQNNGV. This CDR3 is CASSWGGDRTDTQYF. The CDR3 nucleotides are TGTGCCAGCAGTTGGGGGGGAGATCGCACAGATACGCAGTATTTT.

About this clone itself: Just one base apart from a much larger clone, this may be a read error. J is TRBJ2-1 and V is TRBV14, with TRBD1 matching 8 bases. Unmatched junction bases numbered 5, after V lost 4 bases and J lost 0 bases. This CDR3 has 16 amino acids. In germline, CDR1 is SGHDN, CDR2 FVKESK. This chain's CDR3 is CASSLFTGGSYNEQFF. The CDR3 DNA reads TGTGCCAGCAGCCTATTTACAGGGGGCTCCTACAATGAGCAGTTCTTC. The full variable domain, in which reference TRBV14 and TRBJ2-1 provide the parts outside the CDR3, is EAGVTQFPSHSVIEKGQTVTLRCDPISGHDNLYWYRRVMGKEIKFLLHFVKESKQDESGMPNNRFLAERTGGTYSTLKVQPAELEDSGVYFCASSLFTGGSYNEQFFGPGTRLTVL.

The sample holds many counts of this clone. The chain links TRBV7-9 to TRBJ2-3; D gene unclear. CDR3 length: 13 amino acids. Looked up from germline, CDR1 is SEHNR and CDR2 is FQNEAQ (reference sequence). Trimming cost V 5 bases and J 0 bases, with 6 bases left between them. The CDR3 region has the DNA TGTGCCAGCAGCGGTCAGAGCACAGATACGCAGTATTTT. Its translation: CASSGQSTDTQYF.

The chain joins TRBV4-2 to TRBJ1-5, with D perhaps TRBD1 (5 bases). Trimming removed 5 bases at V and 3 bases at J, with 14 bases between. The CDR3 has 15 residues. Germline CDR1 reads LGHNA; CDR2 reads YNFKEQ. The CDR3 bases are TGTGCCAGCAGCTACGGACAAAGGCTCAATCAGCCCCAGCATTTT. Protein sequence: CASSYGQRLNQPQHF.

This clone was counted at least ten times. V and J are TRBV4-3 and TRBJ1-2, with TRBD1 matching over 7 bases. From germline, CDR1 is LGHNA and CDR2 YSLEER. Trimming at V came to 4 bases and at J to 8 bases, leaving 16 bases not matched to a gene. This CDR3 region has 16 residues. The CDR3 loop reads CASSLTTSGQQGGYTF. The DNA of the CDR3 is TGCGCCAGCAGCCTAACAACATCGGGACAGCAGGGGGGCTACACCTTC.

The rearrangement joins TRBV7-2 to TRBJ2-4, with D maybe TRBD1 (6 bases). Germline V gene data show CDR1 as SGHTA and CDR2 as FQGNSA. V dropped 3 bases and J dropped 1 base, with 13 bases sitting between them. The CDR3 loop spans 16 amino acids. CDR3 loop: CASSLNRVLAKNIQYF. DNA of the CDR3: TGTGCCAGCAGCTTGAACAGGGTTTTGGCCAAAAACATTCAGTACTTC.

The chain employs TRBV19 and TRBJ2-1; D is unresolved. This CDR3 is 13 amino acids long. Trimming took off 2 bases at V and 6 bases at J, with 8 bases between the two ends. Germline V gives CDR1 LNHDA, CDR2 SQIVND (reference sequence). Written as DNA, the CDR3 is TGTGCCAGTAGTATAAATAACGGCAATGAGCAGTTCTTC. It yields the protein CASSINNGNEQFF. The full variable domain, completed using reference TRBV19 and TRBJ2-1, is DGGITQSPKYLFRKEGQNVTLSCEQNLNHDAMYWYRQDPGQGLRLIYYSQIVNDFQKGDIAEGYSVSREKKESFPLTVTSAQKNPTAFYLCASSINNGNEQFFGPGTRLTVL.

This clone was seen a few times. The rearrangement uses TRBV5-1 and TRBJ2-5; 12 bases match TRBD2. Germline loops: CDR1 SGHRS, CDR2 YFSETQ. CDR3 length equals 15 residues. V trimming: 0 bases; J trimming: 5 bases; junction bases outside the gene matches: 2. CDR3 nucleotide sequence: TGCGCCAGCAGCTTGGCTAGCGGGAGGGCCGAGACCCAGTACTTC. Amino acids: CASSLASGRAETQYF.

This clone has a count of ten or more. The V and J genes are TRBV11-1 and TRBJ2-1, with unresolved D. Between the trimmed V and J ends, which lost 6 bases and 5 bases, there was a span of 11 bases. This CDR3 comprises 13 residues. Germline-derived CDR1 and CDR2 are SGHAT and FQDESV (reference sequence). As DNA, the CDR3 is TGTGCCAGCAGTCTTCCAGAGAACAATGAGCAGTTCTTC. This codes for CASSLPENNEQFF.

This clone was counted a few times. The J gene is TRBJ2-7, the V gene TRBV2; the match to TRBD1 covers 7 bases. The V gene's germline CDR1 is SNHLY and CDR2 FYNNEI. Trimming at V came to 6 bases and at J to 4 bases, leaving 15 bases not matched to a gene. The CDR3 contains 16 residues. In DNA form, the CDR3 reads TGTGCCAGCAGAACGACAGGGACACACAGAGGATACGAGCAGTACTTC. Protein sequence: CASRTTGTHRGYEQYF.

This clone was seen a few times. The chain carries TRBV5-4 and TRBJ2-5; TRBD1 aligns across 9 bases. Trimming took 0 bases from V and 4 from J; bases not matched to a gene: 10. Germline CDR1 is SGHNT and CDR2 is YYREEE (reference sequence). The CDR3 is 17 amino acids. CDR3 in DNA: TGTGCCAGCAGCTTGGCGATTACCGGGACAGGGCCAGAGACCCAGTACTTC. Its protein is CASSLAITGTGPETQYF.

This clone was observed a handful of times. The gene calls are TRBV5-1 and TRBJ2-1; 8 nucleotides agree with TRBD2. V shed 0 bases, J shed 1 base, and the junction held 0 bases outside the gene matches. Germline CDR1 SGHRS, CDR2 YFSETQ. The CDR3 is 15 amino acids. The CDR3 region has the DNA TGCGCCAGCAGCTTGGGACTAGCGTCCTACAATGAGCAGTTCTTC. Translation gives CASSLGLASYNEQFF.

The gene calls are TRBV29-1 and TRBJ2-1; no definite D call. The CDR3 extends over 10 amino acids. Per the germline V gene, CDR1 is SQVTM and CDR2 is ANQGSEA. Trimming took off 4 bases at V and 9 bases at J, with 7 bases between the two ends. The CDR3 DNA reads TGCAGCGTTGGGATCGTTGAGCAGTTCTTC. Protein sequence: CSVGIVEQFF.

This clone turned up a few times. V usage is TRBV11-1 and J usage is TRBJ2-3, with 10 bases lining up with TRBD2. After removal of 7 bases from V and 8 bases from J, the junction contained 12 bases not matched to a gene. CDR1 and CDR2 (germline): SGHAT, FQDESV (reference sequence). The CDR3 is 15 amino acids. CDR3 amino acids: CASKEPSGSYGTQYF. The CDR3 DNA reads as TGTGCCAGCAAGGAGCCTAGCGGGAGTTACGGTACGCAGTATTTT.

In its sample, this clone was seen a few times. V is TRBV28 and J is TRBJ2-3; 11 positions agree with TRBD2. This CDR3 is built from 14 residues. Germline CDR1 and CDR2: MDHEN and SYDVKM. Unmatched junction bases numbered 1, after V lost 8 bases and J lost 0 bases. CDR3 sequence (DNA): TGTGCCAGCTTAGCGGGAGGGAGCACAGATACGCAGTATTTT. This sequence encodes CASLAGGSTDTQYF.